This TCR beta chain appears in the sequencing data of a study of blood T cell repertoires in COVID-19. In the study overall: The United States, Italy and Spain provided the acute and convalescent COVID-19 samples. PBMCs, B-cell-depleted T cells, or T cells provided the cDNA or gDNA that made up the material.

After removal of 6 bases from V and 8 bases from J, the junction contained 15 bases not matched to a gene. The germline V gene has CDR1 PRHDT and CDR2 FYEKMQ (reference sequence). The CDR3 has 15 amino acids. Per the authors' pipeline: Reference gene primer amplification gave nucleated cell count estimates. Sequencing was performed with immunoSEQ multiplex PCR; in TCRdb, only in-frame clones are kept and a portion is missing. That table gives V, J and clone size, and the DNA gave D and trimming. The data hold under 20,000 clones, with 80% to 90% observed a single time. This sequence was found in a human donor with active COVID-19. The donor label of this sample is uncertain. Sequenced: peripheral blood. The chain employs TRBV13 and TRBJ1-2; 7 positions match TRBD1. CDR3 in DNA: TGTGCCAGCAGTCCATCTCAGGGGGTCCTCCAGGGCTACACCTTC. Protein: CASSPSQGVLQGYTF.